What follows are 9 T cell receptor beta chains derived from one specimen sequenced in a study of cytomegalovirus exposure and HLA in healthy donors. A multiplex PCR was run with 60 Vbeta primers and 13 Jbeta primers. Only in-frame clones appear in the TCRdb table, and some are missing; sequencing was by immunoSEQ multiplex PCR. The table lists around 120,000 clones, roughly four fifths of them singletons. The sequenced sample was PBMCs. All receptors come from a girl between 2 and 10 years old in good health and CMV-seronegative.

DNA for the CDR3: TGTGCCAGCCCCTTGGGGCTAGCGGGAGTAAGCACAGATACGCAGTATTTT. Translated: CASPLGLAGVSTDTQYF. This chain links TRBV2 with TRBJ2-3; 10 nucleotides match TRBD2. V lost 8 bases, J lost 0 bases, and 11 bases stayed unmatched. The CDR3 length is 17 residues. In germline, CDR1 is SNHLY, CDR2 FYNNEI.

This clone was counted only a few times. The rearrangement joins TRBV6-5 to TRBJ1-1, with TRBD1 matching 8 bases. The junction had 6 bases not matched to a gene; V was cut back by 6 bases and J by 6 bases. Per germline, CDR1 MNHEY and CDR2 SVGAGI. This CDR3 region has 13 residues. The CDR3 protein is CASSRDRISEAFF. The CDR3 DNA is TGTGCCAGCAGCCGGGACAGGATCTCTGAAGCTTTCTTT.

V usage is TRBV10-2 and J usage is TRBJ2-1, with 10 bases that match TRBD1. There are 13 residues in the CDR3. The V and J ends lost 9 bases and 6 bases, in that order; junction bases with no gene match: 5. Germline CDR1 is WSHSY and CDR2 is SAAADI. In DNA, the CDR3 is TGCGCCAGATCCCGGGACAGGGGCAATGAGCAGTTCTTC. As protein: CARSRDRGNEQFF.

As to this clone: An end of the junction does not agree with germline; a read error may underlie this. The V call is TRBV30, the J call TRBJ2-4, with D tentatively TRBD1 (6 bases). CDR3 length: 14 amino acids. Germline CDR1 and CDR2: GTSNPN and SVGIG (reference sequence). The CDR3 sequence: CAWSASGRTAQLGF. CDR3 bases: TGTGCCTGGAGTGCCTCCGGAAGGACAGCCCAATTGGGATTC.

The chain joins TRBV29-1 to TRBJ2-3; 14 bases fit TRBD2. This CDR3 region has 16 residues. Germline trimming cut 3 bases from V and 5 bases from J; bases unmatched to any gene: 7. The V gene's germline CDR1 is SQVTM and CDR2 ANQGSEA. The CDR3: CSVERGGLAGVDTQYF. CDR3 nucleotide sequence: TGCAGCGTTGAGCGGGGGGGACTAGCGGGAGTAGATACGCAGTATTTT.

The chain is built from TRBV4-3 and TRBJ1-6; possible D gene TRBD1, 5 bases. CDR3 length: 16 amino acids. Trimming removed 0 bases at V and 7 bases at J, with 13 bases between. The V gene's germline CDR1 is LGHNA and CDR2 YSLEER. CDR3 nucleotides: TGCGCCAGCAGCCAAGATCGACGGGGGGGGAATTCACCCCTCCACTTT. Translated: CASSQDRRGGNSPLHF.

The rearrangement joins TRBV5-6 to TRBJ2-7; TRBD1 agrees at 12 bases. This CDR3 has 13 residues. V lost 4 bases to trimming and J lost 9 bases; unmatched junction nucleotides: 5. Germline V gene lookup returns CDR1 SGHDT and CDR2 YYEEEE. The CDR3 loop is CASSRGTGGGQYF. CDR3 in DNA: TGTGCCAGCAGCCGCGGGACAGGGGGCGGGCAGTACTTC.

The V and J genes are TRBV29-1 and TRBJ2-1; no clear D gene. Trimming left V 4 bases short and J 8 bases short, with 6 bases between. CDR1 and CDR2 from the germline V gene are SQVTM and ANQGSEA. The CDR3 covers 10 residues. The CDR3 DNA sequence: TGCAGCGTTGCGGTATATGAGCAGTTCTTC. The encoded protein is CSVAVYEQFF.

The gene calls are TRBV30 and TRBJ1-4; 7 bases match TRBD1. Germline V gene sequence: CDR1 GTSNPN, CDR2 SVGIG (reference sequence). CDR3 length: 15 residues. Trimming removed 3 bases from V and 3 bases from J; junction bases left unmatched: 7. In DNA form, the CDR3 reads TGTGCCTGGAGCAAACCTACAGGGGCTAATGAAAAACTGTTTTTT. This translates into CAWSKPTGANEKLFF. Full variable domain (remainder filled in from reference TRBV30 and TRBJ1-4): SQTIHQWPATLVQPVGSPLSLECTVEGTSNPNLYWYRQAAGRGLQLLFYSVGIGQISSEVPQNLSASRPQDRQFILSSKKLLLSDSGFYLCAWSKPTGANEKLFFGSGTQLSVL.